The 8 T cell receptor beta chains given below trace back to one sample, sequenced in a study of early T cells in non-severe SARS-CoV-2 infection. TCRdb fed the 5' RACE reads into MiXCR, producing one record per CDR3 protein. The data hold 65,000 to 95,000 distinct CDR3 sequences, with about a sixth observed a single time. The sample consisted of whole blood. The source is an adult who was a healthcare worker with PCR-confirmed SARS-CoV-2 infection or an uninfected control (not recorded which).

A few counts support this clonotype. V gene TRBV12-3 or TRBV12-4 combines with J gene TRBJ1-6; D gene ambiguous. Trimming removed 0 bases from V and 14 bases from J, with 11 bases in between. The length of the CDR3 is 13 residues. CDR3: CASSLARREALHF. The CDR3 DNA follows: TGTGCCAGCAGTTTAGCCCGCCGGGAGGCCCTCCACTTT.

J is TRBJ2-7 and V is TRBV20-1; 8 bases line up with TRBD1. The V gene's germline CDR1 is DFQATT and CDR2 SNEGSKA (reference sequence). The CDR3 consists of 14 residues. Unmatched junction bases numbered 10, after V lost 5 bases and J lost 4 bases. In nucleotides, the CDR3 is TGCAGTGCTTCTCAAACCAGGGGGCATTACGAGCAGTACTTC. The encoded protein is CSASQTRGHYEQYF.

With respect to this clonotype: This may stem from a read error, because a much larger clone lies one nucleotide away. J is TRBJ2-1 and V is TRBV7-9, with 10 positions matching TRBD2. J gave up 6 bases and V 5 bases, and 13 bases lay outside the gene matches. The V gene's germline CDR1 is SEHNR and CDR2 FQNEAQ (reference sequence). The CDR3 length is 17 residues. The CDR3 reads CASSPMRSSGSGNEQFF. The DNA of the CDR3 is TGTGCCAGCAGCCCGATGAGGTCTAGCGGGAGCGGCAATGAGCAGTTCTTC. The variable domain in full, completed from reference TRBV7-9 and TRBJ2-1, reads DTGVSQNPRHKITKRGQNVTFRCDPISEHNRLYWYRQTLGQGPEFLTYFQNEAQLEKSRLLSDRFSAERPKGSFSTLEIQRTEQGDSAMYLCASSPMRSSGSGNEQFFGPGTRLTVL.

The DNA of the CDR3 is TGTGCCAGCAGCCCTCGTCCAGGGATCTATGGCTACACCTTC. Its protein is CASSPRPGIYGYTF. J is TRBJ1-2 and V is TRBV14, with D possibly matching TRBD1 (5 bases). Germline V gene sequence: CDR1 SGHDN, CDR2 FVKESK. The CDR3 is made up of 14 amino acids. Trimming shortened V by 4 bases and J by 4 bases, and 13 bases separated the two germline ends. The whole variable domain, remainder taken from reference TRBV14 and TRBJ1-2, is EAGVTQFPSHSVIEKGQTVTLRCDPISGHDNLYWYRRVMGKEIKFLLHFVKESKQDESGMPNNRFLAERTGGTYSTLKVQPAELEDSGVYFCASSPRPGIYGYTFGSGTRLTVV.

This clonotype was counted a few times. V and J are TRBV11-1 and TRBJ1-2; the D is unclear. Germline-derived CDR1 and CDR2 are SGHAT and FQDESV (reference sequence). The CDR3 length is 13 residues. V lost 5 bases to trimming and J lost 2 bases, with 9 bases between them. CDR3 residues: CASSQDGNYGYTF. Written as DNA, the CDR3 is TGTGCCAGCAGCCAGGACGGGAACTATGGCTACACCTTC. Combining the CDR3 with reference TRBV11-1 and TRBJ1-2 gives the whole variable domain EAEVAQSPRYKITEKSQAVAFWCDPISGHATLYWYRQILGQGPELLVQFQDESVVDDSQLPKDRFSAERLKGVDSTLKIQPAELGDSAMYLCASSQDGNYGYTFGSGTRLTVV.

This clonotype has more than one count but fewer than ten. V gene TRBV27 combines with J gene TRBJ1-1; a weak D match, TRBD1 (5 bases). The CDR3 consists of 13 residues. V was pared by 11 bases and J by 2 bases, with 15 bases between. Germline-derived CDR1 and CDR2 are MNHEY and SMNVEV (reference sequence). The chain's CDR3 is CASRGAENTEAFF. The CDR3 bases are TGTGCCTCCCGAGGGGCAGAAAACACTGAAGCTTTCTTT.

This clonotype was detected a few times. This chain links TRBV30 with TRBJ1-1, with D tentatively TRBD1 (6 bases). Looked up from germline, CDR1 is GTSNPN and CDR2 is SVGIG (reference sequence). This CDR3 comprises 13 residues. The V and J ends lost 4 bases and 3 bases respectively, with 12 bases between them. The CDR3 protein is CAWMKGGDTEAFF. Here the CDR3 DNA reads TGTGCCTGGATGAAGGGGGGGGACACTGAAGCTTTCTTT. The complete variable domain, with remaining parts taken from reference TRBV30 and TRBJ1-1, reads SQTIHQWPATLVQPVGSPLSLECTVEGTSNPNLYWYRQAAGRGLQLLFYSVGIGQISSEVPQNLSASRPQDRQFILSSKKLLLSDSGFYLCAWMKGGDTEAFFGQGTRLTVV.

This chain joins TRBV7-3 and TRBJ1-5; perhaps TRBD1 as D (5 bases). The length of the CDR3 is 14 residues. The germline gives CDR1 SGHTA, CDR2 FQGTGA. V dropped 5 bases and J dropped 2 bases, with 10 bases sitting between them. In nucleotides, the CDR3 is TGTGCCAGCAGCCCCGCGGGGGGCAATCAGCCCCAGCATTTT. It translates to CASSPAGGNQPQHF.